The 14 T cell receptor beta chains below all came from one sample that was sequenced in a study of blood T cell repertoires in COVID-19. The table came from immunoSEQ multiplex PCR; TCRdb's copy has only in-frame clones and leaves some out. In the table there are some 390,000 clones, around 87% of which are singletons. Source material: PBMCs or T cells enriched from blood (not recorded which). The receptors come from a man aged 25 to 40 who had recovered from COVID-19.

This chain uses TRBV12-3 or TRBV12-4 with TRBJ2-5; D ambiguous. The CDR3 runs to 13 residues. Trimming pared 5 bases from V and 1 base from J, leaving 8 bases between. The DNA of the CDR3 is TGTGCCAGCAGTACGCGAGTCCAAGAGACCCAGTACTTC. Translated, it gives CASSTRVQETQYF.

V gene TRBV19 combines with J gene TRBJ2-5; 9 positions match TRBD1. Germline loops: CDR1 LNHDA, CDR2 SQIVND (reference sequence). CDR3 length equals 14 residues. V lost 5 bases and J lost 5; bases outside the gene matches: 6. The DNA for the CDR3 is TGTGCCAGTAGTCTCTGGACAGGGGATGAGACCCAGTACTTC. Translating it yields CASSLWTGDETQYF.

This clone was observed a single time. The J gene is TRBJ1-5, the V gene TRBV7-9; unclear D gene. Trimming left V 1 base short and J 6 bases short, with 7 bases between. This CDR3 has 13 residues. Germline CDR1 SEHNR, CDR2 FQNEAQ (reference sequence). In DNA form, the CDR3 reads TGTGCCAGCAGCTTAGGAGAGCGTCAGCCCCAGCATTTT. Its protein is CASSLGERQPQHF.

The chain carries TRBV5-1 and TRBJ1-6, with 11 bases fitting TRBD1. J gave up 10 bases and V 0 bases, and 3 bases lay outside the gene matches. The CDR3 extends over 15 amino acids. Germline CDR1 reads SGHRS; CDR2 reads YFSETQ. CDR3 loop: CASSLAGQGGSPLHF. CDR3 sequence (DNA): TGCGCCAGCAGCTTGGCGGGACAGGGGGGCTCACCCCTCCACTTT.

The rearrangement joins TRBV30 to TRBJ1-6; 9 positions match TRBD1. The CDR3 spans 14 residues. Germline CDR1 GTSNPN, CDR2 SVGIG (reference sequence). The V segment lost 5 bases and the J segment 6 bases; nucleotides outside the gene matches: 5. Here the CDR3 DNA reads TGTGCCTGGGGGGGACAGGGATTTAATTCACCCCTCCACTTT. It codes for CAWGGQGFNSPLHF.

The chain joins TRBV12-3 or TRBV12-4 to TRBJ1-2; 7 bases match TRBD1. The V segment lost 6 bases and the J segment 6 bases; nucleotides outside the gene matches: 7. The length of the CDR3 is 13 residues. Here the CDR3 reads CASSPRTGDGYTF. DNA of the CDR3: TGTGCCAGCAGCCCAAGGACAGGAGATGGCTACACCTTC.

This clone appeared a single time. The CDR3 bases are TGTGCCAGCAGTCCGGGTCACACTGAAGCTTTCTTT. Amino acids: CASSPGHTEAFF. V gene TRBV6-5 combines with J gene TRBJ1-1; D unresolved. This CDR3 region has 12 residues. V lost 5 bases to trimming and J lost 3 bases, with 7 bases between them. Germline V gene data show CDR1 as MNHEY and CDR2 as SVGAGI.

This chain joins TRBV5-1 and TRBJ2-3; the D gene is possibly TRBD1 (6 bases). CDR1 is SGHRS and CDR2 is YFSETQ in the germline V gene. There are 15 residues in the CDR3. Trimming took off 0 bases at V and 0 bases at J, with 8 bases between the two ends. This CDR3 is CASSLVTGSTDTQYF. CDR3 DNA sequence: TGCGCCAGCAGCTTGGTTACAGGGAGCACAGATACGCAGTATTTT.

V gene TRBV28 combines with J gene TRBJ1-2; TRBD1 agrees at 9 bases. J lost 8 bases, V lost 6 bases, and 10 bases had no gene match. Germline-derived CDR1 and CDR2 are MDHEN and SYDVKM. The CDR3 consists of 14 residues. CDR3 bases: TGTGCCAGCAGACAAGAAACAGGGGGCGGAGGCTACACCTTC. Translation: CASRQETGGGGYTF.

CDR3 in amino acids: CASSEPGNTEAFF. CDR3 nucleotides: TGTGCCAGCAGTGAACCCGGGAACACTGAAGCTTTCTTT. This sequence joins TRBV6-1 and TRBJ1-1; unclear D gene. The CDR3 length is 13 residues. V was cut by 2 bases and J by 1 base, with 5 bases left in between. Per germline, CDR1 MNHNS and CDR2 SASEGT.

V and J are TRBV12-3 or TRBV12-4 and TRBJ1-1; TRBD1 is a possible D gene (6 bases). V gave up 4 bases and J gave up 5 bases, with 8 bases separating them. The CDR3 is made up of 12 amino acids. The CDR3 protein is CASSSQGTEAFF. Written as DNA, the CDR3 is TGTGCCAGCAGTTCCCAGGGGACTGAAGCTTTCTTT.

The V gene is TRBV10-3, the J gene TRBJ2-2; D possibly corresponds to TRBD1 (6 bases). CDR3 length equals 12 residues. Germline V lookup: CDR1 ENHRY, CDR2 SYGVKD. The V end was cut by 8 bases, the J end by 10 bases, with 14 bases between. The CDR3 here is CAIRERQEELFF. CDR3 DNA: TGTGCCATCCGCGAGAGACAGGAGGAGCTGTTTTTT.

The DNA of the CDR3 is TGTGCCAGCAGCCTCCTCGGGACACAATACGAGCAGTACTTC. Its translation: CASSLLGTQYEQYF. The V gene is TRBV3-1 (or the pseudogene TRBV3-2), the J gene TRBJ2-7, with D maybe TRBD1 (6 bases). Per germline, CDR1 LGHDT and CDR2 YNNKEL (reference sequence). The CDR3 has 14 amino acids. Trimming pared 4 bases from V and 4 bases from J, leaving 14 bases between.

This chain joins TRBV5-1 and TRBJ1-3, with 10 positions matching TRBD1. The CDR3 contains 15 residues. The germline gives CDR1 SGHRS, CDR2 YFSETQ. Trimming took 3 bases from V and 4 from J; bases not matched to a gene: 4. The CDR3 DNA reads as TGCGCCAGCAGCTCCGGGACAGGGGCAGGAAACACCATATATTTT. This translates into CASSSGTGAGNTIYF.